This is a list of T cell receptor beta chains from one sample in a study of blood T cell repertoires in COVID-19. Only in-frame clones appear in the TCRdb table, and some are missing; sequencing was by immunoSEQ multiplex PCR. The sample lists 200,000 to 250,000 clones, about 88% occurring once. The sequenced material came from peripheral blood. Receptor source: a man between 65 and 85 years old with acute or convalescent COVID-19. Each CDR3 is given with its conserved first and last residue. The order of the fields is clone size, D gene, J gene, V gene, CDR3 DNA, CDR3 protein. A D gene is named only where the DNA matches it firmly. Clone size appears in some rows only: once, few, many, or a class for an expanded clone.

clone_size: -; d_call: -; j_call: TRBJ1-2; v_call: TRBV18; cdr3_nt: TGTGCCAGCTCCCCGGGGTTAGACAATGACTATGGCTACACCTTC; cdr3_aa: CASSPGLDNDYGYTF
clone_size: -; d_call: -; j_call: TRBJ2-2; v_call: TRBV28; cdr3_nt: TGTGCCACCATCGGGGCGAACACCGGGGAGCTGTTTTTT; cdr3_aa: CATIGANTGELFF
clone_size: -; d_call: -; j_call: TRBJ1-5; v_call: TRBV28; cdr3_nt: TGTGCCAGCAGTTTCTCTAGCAGGGGCCCGGGGCCCCAGCATTTT; cdr3_aa: CASSFSSRGPGPQHF
clone_size: -; d_call: TRBD1; j_call: TRBJ1-1; v_call: TRBV14; cdr3_nt: TGTGCCAGCAGCCGAGCTGGGGCAGGGGGTCGGGGCACTGAAGCTTTCTTT; cdr3_aa: CASSRAGAGGRGTEAFF
clone_size: -; d_call: -; j_call: TRBJ1-2; v_call: TRBV29-1; cdr3_nt: TGCAGCGTGGGGCAAGGGAGGCCCTTTGGCTACACCTTC; cdr3_aa: CSVGQGRPFGYTF
clone_size: -; d_call: TRBD2; j_call: TRBJ2-5; v_call: TRBV7-2; cdr3_nt: TGTGCCAGCAGCTTGTTAGCGGGAGGGCAGACCCAGTACTTC; cdr3_aa: CASSLLAGGQTQYF
clone_size: -; d_call: -; j_call: TRBJ2-1; v_call: TRBV6-5; cdr3_nt: TGTGCCAGCAGTTCCGGGGTAAAGGGCAGTGAGCAGTTCTTC; cdr3_aa: CASSSGVKGSEQFF
clone_size: -; d_call: -; j_call: TRBJ1-5; v_call: TRBV11-2; cdr3_nt: TGTGCCAGCAGCTTAGGACAGTTCAATCAGCCCCAGCATTTT; cdr3_aa: CASSLGQFNQPQHF
clone_size: -; d_call: -; j_call: TRBJ2-2; v_call: TRBV6-5; cdr3_nt: TGTGCCAGTCAGTCGCGGGATTGGACCGGGGAGCTGTTTTTT; cdr3_aa: CASQSRDWTGELFF
clone_size: once; d_call: -; j_call: TRBJ2-7; v_call: TRBV27; cdr3_nt: TGTGCCAGCCGGGGAACTTACGAGCAGTACTTC; cdr3_aa: CASRGTYEQYF
clone_size: -; d_call: -; j_call: TRBJ2-2; v_call: TRBV5-4; cdr3_nt: TGTGCCAGCAGCGAAAAGTCGAGGAACACCGGGGAGCTGTTTTTT; cdr3_aa: CASSEKSRNTGELFF
clone_size: -; d_call: -; j_call: TRBJ1-1; v_call: TRBV12-3/TRBV12-4; cdr3_nt: TGTGCCAGCAGTTGGAGGGCCCGAGCTTTCTTT; cdr3_aa: CASSWRARAFF
clone_size: -; d_call: TRBD2; j_call: TRBJ2-2; v_call: TRBV12-5; cdr3_nt: TGTGCTAGTGGTTTGCCCGCCACCGGGACTAGCGGGAGGAACACCGGGGAGCTGTTTTTT; cdr3_aa: CASGLPATGTSGRNTGELFF
clone_size: -; d_call: -; j_call: TRBJ1-2; v_call: TRBV9; cdr3_nt: TGTGCCAGCAGCGTCTCAGGGGCCGGCGGCTACACCTTC; cdr3_aa: CASSVSGAGGYTF
clone_size: -; d_call: -; j_call: TRBJ1-4; v_call: TRBV27; cdr3_nt: TGTGCCAGCAGTTTAGTGCGGGAAAATGAAAAACTGTTTTTT; cdr3_aa: CASSLVRENEKLFF
clone_size: -; d_call: -; j_call: TRBJ2-6; v_call: TRBV6-2/TRBV6-3; cdr3_nt: TGTGCCAGCAGTCCCCCCACCGGGGGGGCCAACGTCCTGACTTTC; cdr3_aa: CASSPPTGGANVLTF
clone_size: -; d_call: TRBD2; j_call: TRBJ2-3; v_call: TRBV3-1/TRBV3-2; cdr3_nt: TGTGCCAGCAGCGAACGCGGGAGTAGCACAGATACGCAGTATTTT; cdr3_aa: CASSERGSSTDTQYF
clone_size: -; d_call: -; j_call: TRBJ1-5; v_call: TRBV3-1/TRBV3-2; cdr3_nt: TGTGCCAGCAGCCAAGGACATTCGGTTCAGCCCCAGCATTTT; cdr3_aa: CASSQGHSVQPQHF
clone_size: -; d_call: -; j_call: TRBJ2-3; v_call: TRBV7-3; cdr3_nt: TGTGCCAGCAGCTTATCGAGAGTAAGCCTCACAGATACGCAGTATTTT; cdr3_aa: CASSLSRVSLTDTQYF
clone_size: -; d_call: -; j_call: TRBJ1-6; v_call: TRBV5-4; cdr3_nt: TGTGCCAGCAGCTTGGCGTCCGGGAACTTTAATTCACCCCTCCACTTT; cdr3_aa: CASSLASGNFNSPLHF
clone_size: -; d_call: -; j_call: TRBJ1-4; v_call: TRBV6-2/TRBV6-3; cdr3_nt: TGTGCCAGCAGTTCAGGGGTGCGGAATGAAAAACTGTTTTTT; cdr3_aa: CASSSGVRNEKLFF
clone_size: -; d_call: -; j_call: TRBJ1-1; v_call: TRBV29-1; cdr3_nt: TGCAGCGCCGAGGAGGGGAGGGACACTGAAGCTTTCTTT; cdr3_aa: CSAEEGRDTEAFF
clone_size: -; d_call: TRBD2; j_call: TRBJ2-7; v_call: TRBV30; cdr3_nt: TGTGCCTGGAGTGGGCTAGCGGGAGGTAGTAGGCAGTACTTC; cdr3_aa: CAWSGLAGGSRQYF
clone_size: -; d_call: -; j_call: TRBJ2-7; v_call: TRBV7-9; cdr3_nt: TGTGCCAGCAGCTTGAGCGCGGGAGAGCAGTACTTC; cdr3_aa: CASSLSAGEQYF